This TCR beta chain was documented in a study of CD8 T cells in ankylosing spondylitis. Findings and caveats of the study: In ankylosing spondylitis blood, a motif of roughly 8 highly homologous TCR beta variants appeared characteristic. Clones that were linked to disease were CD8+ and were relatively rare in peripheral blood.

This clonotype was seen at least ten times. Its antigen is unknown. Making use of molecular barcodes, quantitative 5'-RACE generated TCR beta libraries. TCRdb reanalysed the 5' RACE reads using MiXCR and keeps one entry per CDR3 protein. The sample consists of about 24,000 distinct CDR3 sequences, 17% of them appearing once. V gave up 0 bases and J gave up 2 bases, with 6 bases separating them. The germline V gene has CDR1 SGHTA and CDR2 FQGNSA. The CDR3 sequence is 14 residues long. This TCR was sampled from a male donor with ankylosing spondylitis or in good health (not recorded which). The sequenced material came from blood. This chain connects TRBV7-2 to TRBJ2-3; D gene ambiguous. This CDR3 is CASSLAALTDTQYF. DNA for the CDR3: TGTGCCAGCAGCTTAGCGGCCCTCACAGATACGCAGTATTTT.